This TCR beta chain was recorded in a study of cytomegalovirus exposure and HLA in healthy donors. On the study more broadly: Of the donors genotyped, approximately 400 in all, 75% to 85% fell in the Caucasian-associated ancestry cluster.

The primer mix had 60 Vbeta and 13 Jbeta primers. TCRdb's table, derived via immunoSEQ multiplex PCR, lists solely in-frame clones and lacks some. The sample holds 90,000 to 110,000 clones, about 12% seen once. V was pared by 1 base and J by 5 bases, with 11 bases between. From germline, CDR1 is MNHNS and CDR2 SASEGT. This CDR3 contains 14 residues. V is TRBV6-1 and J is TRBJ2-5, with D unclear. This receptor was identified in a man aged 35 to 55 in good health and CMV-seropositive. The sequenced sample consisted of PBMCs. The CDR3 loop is CASSEGLRPETQYF. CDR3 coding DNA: TGTGCCAGCAGTGAAGGTTTGCGGCCGGAGACCCAGTACTTC.